This TCR beta chain comes out of a study of memory CD4+ T cells and cytomegalovirus serostatus. Study-level points and caveats: Median bootstrapped AUC for CMV status was just under 0.97 originally, about 0.9 US-trained. About 40% of the 164 known CMV-associated TCRbeta sequences appeared in CD4+ memory.

Notes on this clone: Its antigen is not identified.

The protocol was immunoSEQ multiplex PCR, while the TCRdb copy is restricted to in-frame clones and leaves out a portion. The sample holds approximately 41,000 clones; less than 80% are singletons and the top ten take around 6.6%. V lost 6 bases and J 4 bases, leaving 7 bases between the germline ends. Per the germline V gene, CDR1 is SNHLY and CDR2 is FYNNEI. This CDR3 comprises 12 residues. Single viable CD3+CD4+CD8-CD45RO+ cells were sorted as the memory CD4+ T cells. The TCR was taken from an adult in good health and CMV-seronegative. The V call is TRBV2, the J call TRBJ1-5; D unclear. The sequenced sample consisted of memory CD4+ T cells from blood. CDR3 DNA sequence: TGTGCCAGCAGCGTTTTTAATCAGCCCCAGCATTTT. This gives the protein CASSVFNQPQHF.